This TCR beta chain is drawn from a study of blood T cells in healthy people across ages (dated by TCRdb to the mid-2010s). In terms of the full investigation: In model experiments, roughly one uniquely barcoded TCR beta cDNA molecule per two T cells was captured by template switching. To track age-related changes in TCR beta repertoire diversity, the study relied on deep sequencing normalized with unique cDNA molecular identifiers. The donors were split into four age groups: young (average 16 years), middle-aged (about 40), aged (approximately 59) and long-lived (over 75). To avoid experimental bias, donors of different ages were spread randomly across the sequencing lanes. Using the same blood draw, the study looked at two additional independent replicas of 1 million unique cDNA reads for two donors, one aged 18 to 30 and the other aged 80 or older. Points the paper makes about the study in general: As age increased, observed TCR beta diversity per million T cells dropped in a roughly linear way, and a significant reduction was already evident by age approximately 40. Because profiling used bulk unsorted PBMCs, naive and antigen-experienced compartments could not be compared conclusively. Because donor CMV infection status was unknown, age-related changes in expanded clonotypes were potentially confounded. Estimates of total diversity based on one million sequenced T cells were considered lower bounds and underestimates. The long-lived group showed more naive CD4+ T cells, fewer expanded clones and increased TCR diversity than the aged group, suggesting age selection. The percentage of naive T cells measured by flow cytometry correlated strongly with observed TCR beta diversity.

The library was produced with 5' RACE. Instrument used: Illumina HiSeq 2500. A second PCR of about 6 to 11 cycles was performed with a sample-barcoded 5' primer and a J-beta primer mix. A template-switch 5' adaptor carrying 12 random nucleotides introduced a unique molecular identifier onto each TCR beta cDNA molecule. At least 2.5 million CDR3-containing paired-end reads were obtained from each sample. First-strand cDNA synthesis was performed from all RNA using the Mint cDNA synthesis kit, with priming by a TRBC-specific oligonucleotide. Following uracil-DNA glycosylase treatment, a first 18-cycle PCR with universal primers M1SS and BC2_uni_R was performed on all cDNA. The authors processed their data as follows. For normalization, 1 million high-quality reads were randomly selected from each sample, with every read carrying a distinct molecular identifier. Instead of being binned into consensus sequences, reads with shared molecular identifiers were discarded. CDR3 identification, clonotype clustering and error correction used MiTCR with a Q25 quality threshold and the strictest error-elimination algorithm. A nonparametric unseen species model with Euler transformation was used to estimate lower-bound total TCR beta diversity. TCRdb's own reprocessing of the public reads used fastp at Q25 and MiXCR and kept productive beta chains. Every distinct CDR3 protein forms one entry, paired with its most common genes and DNA. TCRdb's processing, not the authors', yielded these V and J calls. Within this sample are about 940,000 distinct CDR3 sequences, with roughly 48% of them counted one time only. Of the sample, over 10% falls within the top ten clones.

Donors were 39 systemically healthy Caucasian individuals from Russia aged about 6 to 100 years. Each donor gave approximately 9.3 milliliters of peripheral blood, collected into EDTA-treated Vacutainer tubes. Ficoll-Paque density-gradient centrifugation was used to isolate PBMCs, with at least 7 million per sample. Total RNA was extracted from PBMCs with Trizol reagent, with at least 6 micrograms obtained per sample. Naive CD45RAhigh/CD27high T cell percentages were measured by flow cytometry on a PBMC aliquot from every donor. As for this clonotype: Its antigen has not been determined. One base away there is no much larger clone; base qualities are not given.

The CDR3 measures 13 amino acids from cysteine to phenylalanine. Just the 39-base CDR3 DNA is kept, in frame starting at base 1. The V end loses 7 bases and the J end loses 1 base, and a stretch of 8 bases separates them. This sequence uses TRBV12-3 or TRBV12-4 and TRBJ1-5; no D gene call is confident. The sequence came from a man aged 25 to 45 in good health. The sequenced sample consisted of blood. The CDR3 region has the sequence CASTMGSNQPQHF. The DNA sequence follows: TGTGCCAGCACCATGGGCAGCAATCAGCCCCAGCATTTT.